The clone carrying this T cell receptor (beta chain) occurred a few times. This entry comes from a study of cytomegalovirus exposure and HLA in healthy donors. Study-level background: Genotyping of roughly 400 donors showed that 80% to 85% belonged to the Caucasian-associated ancestry cluster.

The CDR3 length is 14 residues. Between the trimmed V and J ends, which lost 4 bases and 2 bases, there was a span of 9 bases. Germline V gives CDR1 SGHDT, CDR2 YYEEEE. The PCR employed 60 Vbeta primers together with 13 Jbeta primers. Data came from immunoSEQ multiplex PCR; TCRdb stores just in-frame clones and leaves some out. The sample lists some 190,000 clones, more than 65% occurring once. This sequence joins TRBV5-6 and TRBJ1-4; D is perhaps TRBD1 (6 bases). This clonotype originated in a woman under 40 in good health and CMV-seropositive. The sequencing input was PBMCs. The CDR3 loop is CASSKQGTNEKLFF. The DNA of the CDR3 is TGTGCCAGCAGCAAACAGGGTACTAATGAAAAACTGTTTTTT.